The sample holds many counts of the clone carrying this T cell receptor beta chain. Its antigen is not identified. This sample is part of a study of regulatory T cells in long-lasting Graves disease. General study results and limits: There was favoring of TRBV28, TRBJ1-2 and TRBJ2-5 in persistent disease.

Germline-derived CDR1 and CDR2 are DFQATT and SNEGSKA (reference sequence). The CDR3 is made up of 17 amino acids. The V end was cut by 4 bases, the J end by 0 bases, with 19 bases between. Libraries of TCR beta came from iRepertoire HTBI primers plus Arm-PCR of CDR3 regions. TCRdb re-called the multiplex PCR reads with MiXCR, one entry per CDR3 protein. The sample consists of about 240,000 distinct CDR3 sequences, 20% to 25% of them appearing once. Time point: newly diagnosed GD, antithyroid drugs for less than 3 months. TCR sequences were obtained from RNA taken from PBMCs. The sequence derives from a female donor with Graves disease. The J gene is TRBJ2-4, the V gene TRBV20-1; D is possibly TRBD1 or TRBD2 (7 bases each). The material sequenced was peripheral blood mononuclear cells (PBMCs), taken at new diagnosis, from a patient treated with antithyroid drugs. This CDR3 is CSATPLGRGQAKNIQYF. The CDR3 nucleotides read TGCAGTGCTACCCCCCTTGGGAGGGGGCAAGCCAAAAACATTCAGTACTTC.